These 10 T cell receptor beta chains were all obtained from the same sample, sequenced in a study of T cell repertoires in cytomegalovirus infection. TCRdb redid the calling of the reads with MiXCR, one entry per CDR3 protein. The sample yields around 130,000 distinct CDR3 sequences, roughly a quarter seen once. Their antigens are not known. What was sequenced was PBMCs, sequenced either directly or after in vitro stimulation (not recorded which). These TCRs come from a human donor in good health (CMV status not recorded). Some clones in this sample may be carry-over from other donors' samples.

The chain recombines TRBV2 with TRBJ1-5, with D possibly matching TRBD1 (5 bases). In germline, CDR1 is SNHLY, CDR2 FYNNEI. Trimming took 10 bases from V and 7 from J, leaving 17 bases between them. The CDR3 is 13 amino acids. CDR3 nucleotides: TGTGCCACCCAAATTGAAACAGGCCAGCCCCAGCATTTT. Protein product: CATQIETGQPQHF.

The gene calls are TRBV11-3 and TRBJ2-1; 8 bases align to TRBD1. The junction had 11 bases not matched to a gene; V was cut back by 5 bases and J by 5 bases. Germline V gene sequence: CDR1 SGHNT, CDR2 YENEEA. The CDR3 runs to 16 residues. The CDR3 spells CASSPRDRSFNNEQFF. CDR3 nucleotides: TGTGCCAGCAGCCCTAGGGACAGGTCCTTCAACAATGAGCAGTTCTTC.

This rearrangement joins TRBV5-4 to TRBJ1-1; no clear D gene. The V end lost 4 bases, the J end lost 2 bases, and 12 bases lay between the germline ends. This CDR3 is 14 amino acids long. From germline, CDR1 is SGHNT and CDR2 YYREEE (reference sequence). The CDR3 loop is CASSRNDPNTEAFF. Written as DNA, the CDR3 is TGTGCCAGCAGCCGTAATGATCCAAACACTGAAGCTTTCTTT.

This clonotype was detected only a few times. The chain joins TRBV6-2 or TRBV6-3 to TRBJ2-7; 11 nucleotides agree with TRBD2. With 5 bases clipped from V and 2 bases from J, the junction kept 5 bases outside the gene matches. The germline V gene encodes CDR1 MNHEY and CDR2 SVGEGT. CDR3 length: 15 residues. This CDR3 is CASSDLAGGAYEQYF. Here the CDR3 DNA reads TGTGCCAGCAGTGATCTAGCGGGAGGAGCCTACGAGCAGTACTTC.

This clonotype has a handful of counts. The genes are TRBV27 and TRBJ1-2; TRBD1 agrees at 9 bases. V shed 7 bases and J 4 bases; nucleotides not matched to a gene: 10. The germline V gene encodes CDR1 MNHEY and CDR2 SMNVEV (reference sequence). This CDR3 has 15 amino acids. The CDR3 loop is CASTGPGQGSYGYTF. CDR3 DNA sequence: TGTGCCAGCACGGGGCCGGGACAGGGCAGCTATGGCTACACCTTC.

V gene TRBV19 combines with J gene TRBJ2-7, with a tentative D call TRBD2 (5 bases). This CDR3 spans 12 amino acids. CDR1 and CDR2 from the germline V gene are LNHDA and SQIVND (reference sequence). V was trimmed by 5 bases and J by 8 bases, leaving 13 bases between them. The CDR3 region has the DNA TGTGCCAGTAGTGCCCAGGACTTCAAGCAGTACTTC. Amino acid sequence: CASSAQDFKQYF. The whole variable domain, filled in from reference TRBV19 and TRBJ2-7, reads DGGITQSPKYLFRKEGQNVTLSCEQNLNHDAMYWYRQDPGQGLRLIYYSQIVNDFQKGDIAEGYSVSREKKESFPLTVTSAQKNPTAFYLCASSAQDFKQYFGPGTRLTVT.

The gene calls are TRBV10-3 and TRBJ2-1; D uncertain. The length of the CDR3 is 13 residues. Germline V lookup: CDR1 ENHRY, CDR2 SYGVKD. Deletions cut 3 bases from V and 5 bases from J, with 8 bases between. The CDR3 region is CAISDRANNEQFF. The DNA for the CDR3 is TGTGCCATCAGTGACCGAGCCAACAATGAGCAGTTCTTC.

This clonotype appeared many times. The chain employs TRBV12-3 or TRBV12-4 and TRBJ1-5; D not resolved. The CDR3 is 19 amino acids. Trimming took off 4 bases at V and 0 bases at J, with 22 bases between the two ends. The CDR3 sequence: CASSSLGWGTIYSNQPQHF. CDR3 DNA sequence: TGTGCCAGCAGTTCTTTGGGATGGGGTACAATTTATAGCAATCAGCCCCAGCATTTT.

V and J are TRBV18 and TRBJ2-5, with a weak D call TRBD2 (5 bases). This CDR3 has 13 residues. Trimming pared 2 bases from V and 9 bases from J, leaving 13 bases between. Germline CDR1 KGHSH, CDR2 LQKENI. This chain's CDR3 is CASSPAGPAAQYF. CDR3 nucleotide sequence: TGTGCCAGCTCACCAGCGGGTCCTGCGGCCCAGTACTTC.

This clonotype appeared once. The chain has TRBV7-2 and TRBJ2-7, with a weak D call TRBD2 (5 bases). Trimming took off 1 base at V and 4 bases at J, with 11 bases between the two ends. The CDR3 is made up of 14 amino acids. In germline, CDR1 is SGHTA, CDR2 FQGNSA. The chain's CDR3 is CASSLGRSGYEQYF. DNA for the CDR3: TGTGCCAGCAGCTTAGGGCGCTCGGGATACGAGCAGTACTTC.